This T cell receptor (beta chain) was recovered during a study of beta chain features in type 1 diabetes. Study outcomes and limitations: Fewer junction insertions and more nucleotide deletions appeared in type 1 diabetes patients. Shorter templates may be favored by PCR, equally so in patients and controls. Among patients with Type 1 diabetes, TCRB CDR3s were moderately but significantly shorter in every one of the four CD4+ subsets.

Germline CDR1 SGHRS, CDR2 YFSETQ. This CDR3 is built from 16 residues. The germline V and J ends were trimmed by 0 bases and 1 base, with 13 bases remaining between them. A word on this clone: The antigen is undetermined.

Sequencing targeted expressed TCRB transcripts, as all isolated RNA had been reverse transcribed. Sequenced naive, central memory and regulatory T cell samples produced an average of roughly 3.5 million reads. The assay was immunoSEQ multiplex PCR, and TCRdb's table has in-frame clones only and misses some. The sample has about 660,000 clones, more than 12% seen once. Sorting of CD4+ naive, central memory, regulatory and stem cell-like memory cells was performed via CD45RO/CCR7/CD25/CD127/CD95/CD27. The clonotype was recovered from a man in his late teens or twenties with type 1 diabetes. The chain links TRBV5-1 to TRBJ2-5; D gene unclear. The sample comprised naive CD4+ T cells from blood. CDR3 sequence reads: CASSLDLITVQETQYF. The CDR3 nucleotides are TGCGCCAGCAGCTTGGACCTTATTACTGTCCAAGAGACCCAGTACTTC. The full variable domain, completed using reference TRBV5-1 and TRBJ2-5, is KAGVTQTPRYLIKTRGQQVTLSCSPISGHRSVSWYQQTPGQGLQFLFEYFSETQRNKGNFPGRFSGRQFSNSRSEMNVSTLELGDSALYLCASSLDLITVQETQYFGPGTRLLVL.